The rows below give T cell receptor beta chains drawn from one sample of a study of post-analysis software for immune sequencing data. TCRdb re-analysed the PCR reads in MiXCR, keeping a single row per CDR3 protein. Here the sample spans approximately 630,000 distinct CDR3 sequences, over 45% being singletons. Sample: blood. Receptors originate from a girl aged 2 to 9 with multiple sclerosis. CDR3s include the opening cysteine and the closing phenylalanine or tryptophan. D genes are given only for firm matches. The size entry is marked missing in some rows and otherwise reads once, few, many or a size class.

j_gene,v_gene,d_gene,abundance,CDR3nt,CDR3aa
TRBJ2-6,TRBV30,TRBD1,NA,TGTGCCTGGGTAAAGGGGGCGCAATGGGCCAACGTCCTGACTTTC,CAWVKGAQWANVLTF
TRBJ2-5,TRBV4-1,TRBD1,NA,TGCGCCAGCAGCCTAGGGACAGACAGGACGCAAGAGACCCAGTACTTC,CASSLGTDRTQETQYF
TRBJ1-2,TRBV20-1,TRBD1,few,TGCAGAGCAGACAGGGCCGAAAACTATGGCTACACCTTC,CRADRAENYGYTF
TRBJ1-2,TRBV2,TRBD1,NA,TGTGCCAGCGCAGGACAGGGCGAAAATGGCTACACCTTC,CASAGQGENGYTF
TRBJ2-1,TRBV15,TRBD2,NA,TGTGCCACCAGCCTCCGAGGTAGCGGGAGCAGTGAGCAGTTCTTC,CATSLRGSGSSEQFF
TRBJ1-2,TRBV12-3/TRBV12-4,NA,NA,TGTGCCAGCAGTTTTTCAAGGGATCGCTACACCTTC,CASSFSRDRYTF
TRBJ2-3,TRBV2,NA,NA,TGTGCCAGCAGTCCCCAGGGGTTCGGCACAGATACGCAGTATTTT,CASSPQGFGTDTQYF
TRBJ2-5,TRBV7-9,NA,once,TGTGCCAGCAGCTCTCGACTGCTCTTAGAGACCCAGTACTTC,CASSSRLLLETQYF
TRBJ2-7,TRBV7-2,NA,NA,TGTGCCAGCAGCCAGGGGAGGTCCTACGAGCAGTACTTC,CASSQGRSYEQYF
TRBJ2-5,TRBV2,TRBD2,NA,TGTGCCAGTAGACGGGGAGGGGAGAGAGAGACCCAGTACTTC,CASRRGGERETQYF
TRBJ2-6,TRBV29-1,NA,many,TGCAGCGCCACCTTGGGGGCCACCAGCTCTGGGGCCAACGTCCTGACTTTC,CSATLGATSSGANVLTF
TRBJ1-5,TRBV12-3/TRBV12-4,NA,NA,TGTGCCAGCAGCCTCGGGGGGCGTGGGCCTCAGCCCCAGCATTTT,CASSLGGRGPQPQHF
TRBJ1-1,TRBV2,NA,NA,TGTGCCAGTAAAAACACTGAAGCTTTCTTT,CASKNTEAFF
TRBJ2-1,TRBV5-1,TRBD2,NA,TGCGCCAGCAGCTTGGTTCTAGCGGGGGGGCGCAATGAGCAGTTCTTC,CASSLVLAGGRNEQFF
TRBJ2-1,TRBV7-9,NA,few,TGTGCCAGCAGCTTAGGCCAGGGTATTGACAATGAGCAGTTCTTC,CASSLGQGIDNEQFF
TRBJ2-4,TRBV5-1,NA,few,TGCGCCAGCAGCCCCGGGACCGAAAACATTCAGTACTTC,CASSPGTENIQYF
TRBJ2-5,TRBV21-1,NA,NA,TGTGCCAGCAGCACCTGGGAGACTAGCTTTGGGCAGTACTTC,CASSTWETSFGQYF
TRBJ2-5,TRBV20-1,NA,NA,TGCAGTGCTACCCTCAGAGCGGGAGAGACCCAGTACTTC,CSATLRAGETQYF
TRBJ2-7,TRBV20-1,TRBD2,NA,TGCAGTGCTATAAGAAGGACTAGCGGGGACTCCTACGAGCAGTACTTC,CSAIRRTSGDSYEQYF
TRBJ1-2,TRBV20-1,NA,NA,TGCAGTTCCCAATGGTCCAACGGCTACACCTTC,CSSQWSNGYTF
TRBJ2-1,TRBV25-1,TRBD2,NA,TGTGCCAGCAGTGCCGGGACTAGCGGGAGCTCCTACAATGAGCAGTTCTTC,CASSAGTSGSSYNEQFF
TRBJ2-1,TRBV29-1,NA,NA,TGCAGCGTTGAATCACAGGCTAGGAATGAGCAGTTCTTC,CSVESQARNEQFF
TRBJ2-5,TRBV6-5,NA,NA,TGTGCCAGCAGTTACTCCCCTGGGGGAGAGACCCAGTACTTC,CASSYSPGGETQYF
TRBJ1-1,TRBV7-6,TRBD1,NA,TGTGCCAGCAGCTTAGGGACAGGGGAAGGGGGTGAAGCTTTCTTT,CASSLGTGEGGEAFF
TRBJ2-7,TRBV29-1,TRBD1,once,TGCAGCGTTGAGGCCAGGGGGCTTACACCTTCCTCCTACGAGCAGTACTTC,CSVEARGLTPSSYEQYF